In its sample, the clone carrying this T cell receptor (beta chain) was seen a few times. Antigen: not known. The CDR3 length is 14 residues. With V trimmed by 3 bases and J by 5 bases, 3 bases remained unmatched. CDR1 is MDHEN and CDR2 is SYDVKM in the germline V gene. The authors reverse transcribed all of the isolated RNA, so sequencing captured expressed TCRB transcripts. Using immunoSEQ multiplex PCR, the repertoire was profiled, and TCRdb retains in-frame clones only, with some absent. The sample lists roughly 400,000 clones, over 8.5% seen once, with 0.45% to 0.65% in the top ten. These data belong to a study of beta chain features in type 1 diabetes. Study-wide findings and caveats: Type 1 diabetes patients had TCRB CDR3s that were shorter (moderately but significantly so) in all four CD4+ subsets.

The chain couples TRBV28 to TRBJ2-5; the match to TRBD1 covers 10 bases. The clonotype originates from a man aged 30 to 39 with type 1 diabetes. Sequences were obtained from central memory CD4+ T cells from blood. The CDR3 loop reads CASSLTDRGETQYF. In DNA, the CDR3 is TGTGCCAGCAGTTTGACGGACAGGGGGGAGACCCAGTACTTC.